These T cell receptor beta chains were read from a single sample in a study of cytomegalovirus exposure and HLA in healthy donors. Clones were sequenced by immunoSEQ multiplex PCR, and TCRdb holds only the in-frame ones, with some missing. The sample lists roughly 150,000 clones, nearly 70% seen once, with about 10% in the top ten. The sample consisted of PBMCs. Receptor source: a man aged 25-45 years in good health and CMV-seropositive. Each CDR3 is given with its conserved first and last residue. Fields, in order: clone size, D gene, J gene, V gene, CDR3 protein, CDR3 DNA. The D gene is left open where the match is weak. The size entry is marked missing in some rows and otherwise reads once, few, many or a size class.

clone size: .
D gene: TRBD2
J gene: TRBJ2-3
V gene: TRBV5-1
CDR3 protein: CASSPGLAAITSTDTQYF
CDR3 DNA: TGCGCCAGCAGCCCGGGACTAGCGGCCATCACTAGCACAGATACGCAGTATTTT

clone size: .
D gene: .
J gene: TRBJ1-2
V gene: TRBV7-9
CDR3 protein: CASSLGQGDYGYTF
CDR3 DNA: TGTGCCAGCAGCTTAGGACAAGGGGACTATGGCTACACCTTC

clone size: .
D gene: TRBD1
J gene: TRBJ1-4
V gene: TRBV5-8
CDR3 protein: CASSPRTGIEKLFF
CDR3 DNA: TGTGCCAGCAGCCCAAGGACAGGGATTGAAAAACTGTTTTTT

clone size: .
D gene: .
J gene: TRBJ2-3
V gene: TRBV5-1
CDR3 protein: CASCEGRYTDTQYF
CDR3 DNA: TGCGCCAGCTGCGAGGGCCGGTACACAGATACGCAGTATTTT

clone size: .
D gene: .
J gene: TRBJ2-1
V gene: TRBV11-3
CDR3 protein: CASSFLMAPPYNEQFF
CDR3 DNA: TGTGCCAGCAGCTTTTTAATGGCCCCGCCCTACAATGAGCAGTTCTTC

clone size: once
D gene: TRBD2
J gene: TRBJ2-7
V gene: TRBV11-2
CDR3 protein: CASSLDARLAGGYYEQYF
CDR3 DNA: TGTGCCAGCAGCTTAGATGCGAGACTAGCGGGAGGTTACTACGAGCAGTACTTC

clone size: .
D gene: .
J gene: TRBJ2-5
V gene: TRBV27
CDR3 protein: CASSLSEALGTQYF
CDR3 DNA: TGTGCCAGCAGTTTATCGGAGGCCTTGGGGACCCAGTACTTC

clone size: few
D gene: .
J gene: TRBJ2-5
V gene: TRBV21-1
CDR3 protein: CASSWRLPFCWTQYF
CDR3 DNA: TGTGCCAGCAGCTGGCGACTACCCTTCTGTTGGACCCAGTACTTC

clone size: .
D gene: .
J gene: TRBJ2-5
V gene: TRBV25-1
CDR3 protein: CASSEAQSQETQYF
CDR3 DNA: TGTGCCAGCAGTGAAGCTCAGTCGCAAGAGACCCAGTACTTC

clone size: .
D gene: .
J gene: TRBJ2-1
V gene: TRBV7-2
CDR3 protein: CASSSGEFSYNEQFF
CDR3 DNA: TGTGCCAGCAGTTCCGGAGAATTCTCCTACAATGAGCAGTTCTTC

clone size: .
D gene: TRBD1
J gene: TRBJ2-1
V gene: TRBV4-1
CDR3 protein: CASSQVVTGDNEQFF
CDR3 DNA: TGCGCCAGCAGCCAAGTAGTGACAGGGGACAATGAGCAGTTCTTC

clone size: .
D gene: .
J gene: TRBJ2-7
V gene: TRBV5-1
CDR3 protein: CASSSSGAGGLGEQYF
CDR3 DNA: TGCGCCAGCAGCTCTTCGGGCGCCGGGGGTTTGGGCGAGCAGTACTTC

clone size: .
D gene: .
J gene: TRBJ1-2
V gene: TRBV28
CDR3 protein: CASSLGEGLGGYTF
CDR3 DNA: TGTGCCAGCAGCCTCGGCGAGGGTTTGGGTGGCTACACCTTC

clone size: .
D gene: TRBD2
J gene: TRBJ2-7
V gene: TRBV7-2
CDR3 protein: CASSPLAVAGPYEQYF
CDR3 DNA: TGTGCCAGCAGCCCTTTGGCAGTAGCGGGACCCTACGAGCAGTACTTC

clone size: .
D gene: TRBD1
J gene: TRBJ1-1
V gene: TRBV6-1
CDR3 protein: CASSSTGSYTEAFF
CDR3 DNA: TGTGCCAGCAGTTCGACAGGGTCCTACACTGAAGCTTTCTTT

clone size: .
D gene: TRBD1
J gene: TRBJ2-1
V gene: TRBV25-1
CDR3 protein: CASSSGPGQGASEQFF
CDR3 DNA: TGTGCCAGCAGTTCGGGACCGGGACAGGGGGCCAGTGAGCAGTTCTTC

clone size: .
D gene: .
J gene: TRBJ2-7
V gene: TRBV2
CDR3 protein: CASRGGQILYEQYF
CDR3 DNA: TGTGCCAGCAGGGGCGGGCAGATACTCTACGAGCAGTACTTC

clone size: .
D gene: .
J gene: TRBJ2-7
V gene: TRBV7-9
CDR3 protein: CASSPGLRGEQYF
CDR3 DNA: TGTGCCAGCAGCCCCGGACTCCGTGGCGAGCAGTACTTC

clone size: few
D gene: TRBD2
J gene: TRBJ2-7
V gene: TRBV11-3
CDR3 protein: CASSLGDAGEVYEQYF
CDR3 DNA: TGTGCCAGCAGCTTAGGTGACGCGGGAGAGGTCTACGAGCAGTACTTC

clone size: .
D gene: TRBD1
J gene: TRBJ2-7
V gene: TRBV27
CDR3 protein: CASSLSPGGRYEQYF
CDR3 DNA: TGTGCCAGCAGTTTATCCCCAGGGGGCAGGTACGAGCAGTACTTC

clone size: once
D gene: TRBD2
J gene: TRBJ2-1
V gene: TRBV19
CDR3 protein: CASSLAGGPGNEQFF
CDR3 DNA: TGTGCCAGTAGTCTAGCGGGAGGGCCGGGTAATGAGCAGTTCTTC

clone size: .
D gene: .
J gene: TRBJ2-2
V gene: TRBV6-1
CDR3 protein: CASSEMAGSGELFF
CDR3 DNA: TGTGCCAGCAGTGAAATGGCGGGAAGTGGGGAGCTGTTTTTT

clone size: .
D gene: TRBD1
J gene: TRBJ1-1
V gene: TRBV27
CDR3 protein: CASGTGGGEAFF
CDR3 DNA: TGTGCCAGCGGGACAGGGGGCGGCGAAGCTTTCTTT

clone size: .
D gene: .
J gene: TRBJ2-3
V gene: TRBV5-4
CDR3 protein: CASAPRQMSTDTQYF
CDR3 DNA: TGTGCCAGCGCCCCACGACAGATGAGCACAGATACGCAGTATTTT

clone size: .
D gene: TRBD1
J gene: TRBJ1-5
V gene: TRBV6-1
CDR3 protein: CASTLDRHSNQPQHF
CDR3 DNA: TGTGCCAGCACCCTGGACAGGCATAGCAATCAGCCCCAGCATTTT

clone size: few
D gene: TRBD2
J gene: TRBJ2-5
V gene: TRBV5-1
CDR3 protein: CASSLVGTSQETQYF
CDR3 DNA: TGCGCCAGCAGCTTGGTCGGGACTAGTCAAGAGACCCAGTACTTC

clone size: once
D gene: .
J gene: TRBJ1-1
V gene: TRBV6-1
CDR3 protein: CASSNRIGAFF
CDR3 DNA: TGTGCCAGCAGTAACAGGATCGGAGCTTTCTTT

clone size: .
D gene: .
J gene: TRBJ2-1
V gene: TRBV13
CDR3 protein: CASSLKGREQFF
CDR3 DNA: TGTGCCAGCAGTTTAAAGGGGCGGGAGCAGTTCTTC

clone size: .
D gene: TRBD1
J gene: TRBJ1-2
V gene: TRBV29-1
CDR3 protein: CSVELDRGYGYTF
CDR3 DNA: TGCAGCGTTGAGCTGGACAGGGGATATGGCTACACCTTC

clone size: .
D gene: .
J gene: TRBJ2-7
V gene: TRBV5-1
CDR3 protein: CASSSGDSSYEQYF
CDR3 DNA: TGCGCCAGCAGCTCGGGGGACAGCTCCTACGAGCAGTACTTC

clone size: .
D gene: .
J gene: TRBJ1-4
V gene: TRBV7-2
CDR3 protein: CASSLAPGVGEKLFF
CDR3 DNA: TGTGCCAGCAGCTTAGCGCCAGGGGTGGGTGAAAAACTGTTTTTT

clone size: .
D gene: .
J gene: TRBJ2-3
V gene: TRBV7-3
CDR3 protein: CASSPGIAEDTQYF
CDR3 DNA: TGTGCCAGCAGCCCCGGGATAGCGGAAGATACGCAGTATTTT

clone size: .
D gene: .
J gene: TRBJ1-1
V gene: TRBV6-5
CDR3 protein: CASSYSALNTEAFF
CDR3 DNA: TGTGCCAGCAGTTACTCGGCCCTGAACACTGAAGCTTTCTTT

clone size: once
D gene: .
J gene: TRBJ1-4
V gene: TRBV5-1
CDR3 protein: CASSPFGGAGNEKLFF
CDR3 DNA: TGCGCCAGCAGCCCATTTGGGGGCGCAGGTAATGAAAAACTGTTTTTT

clone size: .
D gene: .
J gene: TRBJ2-6
V gene: TRBV19
CDR3 protein: CASSILRVSGANVLTF
CDR3 DNA: TGTGCCAGTAGTATATTGCGCGTCTCTGGGGCCAACGTCCTGACTTTC

clone size: .
D gene: TRBD1
J gene: TRBJ1-2
V gene: TRBV5-1
CDR3 protein: CASSPGQGESLYYGYTF
CDR3 DNA: TGCGCCAGCAGTCCCGGACAGGGCGAGTCCCTTTACTATGGCTACACCTTC

clone size: .
D gene: TRBD2
J gene: TRBJ2-7
V gene: TRBV6-6
CDR3 protein: CASSFPGTSGVHEQYF
CDR3 DNA: TGTGCCAGCAGTTTCCCCGGGACTAGCGGGGTCCACGAGCAGTACTTC

clone size: .
D gene: .
J gene: TRBJ1-1
V gene: TRBV2
CDR3 protein: CASIIVAEAFF
CDR3 DNA: TGTGCCAGCATTATAGTGGCTGAAGCTTTCTTT

clone size: .
D gene: TRBD2
J gene: TRBJ2-3
V gene: TRBV7-3
CDR3 protein: CASGARESGTDTQYF
CDR3 DNA: TGTGCCAGCGGAGCGCGGGAGAGTGGAACAGATACGCAGTATTTT

clone size: .
D gene: .
J gene: TRBJ2-7
V gene: TRBV6-1
CDR3 protein: CASSEGRVIGPYYEQYF
CDR3 DNA: TGTGCCAGCAGTGAAGGCAGGGTAATAGGGCCTTACTACGAGCAGTACTTC

clone size: .
D gene: .
J gene: TRBJ2-7
V gene: TRBV6-1
CDR3 protein: CASSELGQGGYEQYF
CDR3 DNA: TGTGCCAGCAGTGAATTGGGGCAGGGCGGATACGAGCAGTACTTC

clone size: .
D gene: .
J gene: TRBJ2-7
V gene: TRBV6-1
CDR3 protein: CASSEAKTYEQYF
CDR3 DNA: TGTGCCAGCAGTGAGGCCAAGACCTACGAGCAGTACTTC

clone size: once
D gene: .
J gene: TRBJ1-1
V gene: TRBV7-6
CDR3 protein: CASSSPGGANTEAFF
CDR3 DNA: TGTGCCAGCAGCTCCCCCGGGGGGGCGAACACTGAAGCTTTCTTT

clone size: .
D gene: TRBD1
J gene: TRBJ1-1
V gene: TRBV18
CDR3 protein: CASSMDRENTEAFF
CDR3 DNA: TGTGCCAGCTCAATGGACAGGGAAAACACTGAAGCTTTCTTT

clone size: .
D gene: TRBD2
J gene: TRBJ2-2
V gene: TRBV11-2
CDR3 protein: CASSPRIAGVGTGELFF
CDR3 DNA: TGTGCCAGCAGCCCGCGGATAGCGGGAGTAGGGACCGGGGAGCTGTTTTTT

clone size: .
D gene: .
J gene: TRBJ2-7
V gene: TRBV11-3
CDR3 protein: CASSQQVEQYF
CDR3 DNA: TGTGCCAGCAGCCAACAGGTCGAGCAGTACTTC

clone size: .
D gene: .
J gene: TRBJ2-3
V gene: TRBV9
CDR3 protein: CASSVGKGSTDTQYF
CDR3 DNA: TGTGCCAGCAGCGTAGGAAAGGGGAGCACAGATACGCAGTATTTT

clone size: .
D gene: .
J gene: TRBJ1-5
V gene: TRBV2
CDR3 protein: CASKGLDQPQHF
CDR3 DNA: TGTGCCAGCAAAGGACTGGATCAGCCCCAGCATTTT

clone size: .
D gene: .
J gene: TRBJ1-5
V gene: TRBV11-2
CDR3 protein: CASSFTDLQPQHF
CDR3 DNA: TGTGCCAGCAGCTTTACAGATCTTCAGCCCCAGCATTTT

clone size: .
D gene: .
J gene: TRBJ1-1
V gene: TRBV28
CDR3 protein: CASRRSGTRNTEAFF
CDR3 DNA: TGTGCCAGCAGACGATCCGGGACAAGGAACACTGAAGCTTTCTTT

clone size: .
D gene: .
J gene: TRBJ2-7
V gene: TRBV29-1
CDR3 protein: CSALNIFYEQYF
CDR3 DNA: TGCAGCGCCCTAAATATATTTTACGAGCAGTACTTC

clone size: .
D gene: .
J gene: TRBJ2-1
V gene: TRBV4-1
CDR3 protein: CASRRIRGENNEQFF
CDR3 DNA: TGCGCCAGCCGACGAATCCGCGGGGAGAACAATGAGCAGTTCTTC

clone size: .
D gene: .
J gene: TRBJ2-5
V gene: TRBV5-6
CDR3 protein: CASHQTVASGETQYF
CDR3 DNA: TGTGCCAGCCACCAAACGGTCGCCTCAGGGGAGACCCAGTACTTC

clone size: .
D gene: .
J gene: TRBJ2-1
V gene: TRBV2
CDR3 protein: CASRVELNNEQFF
CDR3 DNA: TGTGCCAGCAGGGTTGAACTCAACAATGAGCAGTTCTTC

clone size: .
D gene: TRBD1
J gene: TRBJ2-1
V gene: TRBV13
CDR3 protein: CASDRGSGNEQFF
CDR3 DNA: TGTGCCAGTGACAGGGGGTCGGGCAATGAGCAGTTCTTC

clone size: few
D gene: .
J gene: TRBJ2-7
V gene: TRBV5-1
CDR3 protein: CASSRPDSYEQYF
CDR3 DNA: TGCGCCAGCAGCCGACCTGACAGCTACGAGCAGTACTTC

clone size: .
D gene: .
J gene: TRBJ2-7
V gene: TRBV19
CDR3 protein: CASSMHGDYEQYF
CDR3 DNA: TGTGCCAGTAGTATGCATGGCGACTACGAGCAGTACTTC

clone size: .
D gene: .
J gene: TRBJ1-2
V gene: TRBV28
CDR3 protein: CAAEGNYGYTF
CDR3 DNA: TGTGCCGCAGAGGGAAACTATGGCTACACCTTC

clone size: few
D gene: TRBD2
J gene: TRBJ2-6
V gene: TRBV19
CDR3 protein: CASSIDGTSGANVLTF
CDR3 DNA: TGTGCCAGTAGTATAGATGGGACTAGTGGGGCCAACGTCCTGACTTTC